Shown below are 32 T cell receptor beta chains from a single sample sequenced in a study of control samples from healthy donors and cancer patients. Data came from immunoSEQ multiplex PCR; TCRdb stores just in-frame clones and leaves some out. The sample includes approximately 90,000 clones, around four fifths of them seen just once. Sequencing used blood. These receptors were collected from a man under 40 in good health.

J is TRBJ2-7 and V is TRBV15; D possibly corresponds to TRBD2 (6 bases). The CDR3 consists of 14 residues. Deletions cut 0 bases from V and 3 bases from J, with 9 bases between. Germline CDR1 is LNHNV and CDR2 is YYDKDF (reference sequence). CDR3 DNA: TGTGCCACCAGCAGAGAAGTGGAGGGCTACGAGCAGTACTTC. It specifies CATSREVEGYEQYF.

CDR3 in amino acids: CASSPVQGLQQYF. Written as DNA, the CDR3 is TGTGCCAGCAGTCCCGTACAGGGATTGCAGCAGTACTTC. This chain connects TRBV6-5 to TRBJ2-7, with a possible D match to TRBD1 (6 bases). This CDR3 comprises 13 residues. The V gene's germline CDR1 is MNHEY and CDR2 SVGAGI. Trimming took off 5 bases at V and 8 bases at J, with 16 bases between the two ends.

This clone was seen only once. This chain links TRBV10-3 with TRBJ1-6; 8 positions agree with TRBD1. Germline CDR1 ENHRY, CDR2 SYGVKD. J gave up 7 bases and V 11 bases, and 7 bases lay outside the gene matches. CDR3 size: 13 residues. CDR3 in DNA: TGTGCCGGCAGGGGACAGGAAAATTCACCCCTCCACTTT. Translating it yields CAGRGQENSPLHF.

This clone has only one observation. The chain employs TRBV21-1 and TRBJ2-7; the D call of TRBD1 is as the table states it, not checked on the DNA. TRBV21-1 has pseudogene status. The CDR3 consists of 14 residues. This CDR3 is CASSKEGMETKQYF. The DNA of the CDR3 is TGTGCCAGCAGCAAAGAGGGGATGGAGACCAAGCAGTACTTC.

The chain couples TRBV28 to TRBJ2-3; D call uncertain. Germline V CDR1 and CDR2: MDHEN, SYDVKM. Deletions cut 7 bases from V and 2 bases from J, with 16 bases between. CDR3 length: 15 amino acids. The CDR3 DNA follows: TGTGCCAGCACCCCCCCGGGCTACTACACAGATACGCAGTATTTT. Protein sequence: CASTPPGYYTDTQYF. Filled out from reference TRBV28 and TRBJ2-3, the complete variable domain reads DVKVTQSSRYLVKRTGEKVFLECVQDMDHENMFWYRQDPGLGLRLIYFSYDVKMKEKGDIPEGYSVSREKKERFSLILESASTNQTSMYLCASTPPGYYTDTQYFGPGTRLTVL.

The chain joins TRBV5-1 to TRBJ1-2, with a weak D call TRBD1 (5 bases). The CDR3 has 16 amino acids. Trimming took off 0 bases at V and 5 bases at J, with 17 bases between the two ends. The germline gives CDR1 SGHRS, CDR2 YFSETQ. CDR3 in DNA: TGCGCCAGCAGCTTGGGTAGGGGCCCCAATGATTATGGCTACACCTTC. It is translated as CASSLGRGPNDYGYTF.

This clone was counted a single time. The chain combines TRBV6-1 with TRBJ1-1; the match to TRBD1 covers 8 bases. Germline loops: CDR1 MNHNS, CDR2 SASEGT. The CDR3 totals 15 residues. V lost 0 bases to trimming and J lost 5 bases; unmatched junction nucleotides: 5. CDR3 DNA sequence: TGTGCCAGCAGTGAAGCCGGGACAGGTTGGACTGAAGCTTTCTTT. Its translation: CASSEAGTGWTEAFF.

This chain links TRBV7-3 with TRBJ2-1; the D call may be TRBD1 or TRBD2 (5 bases each). Germline lookup yields CDR1 SGHTA and CDR2 FQGTGA. V was trimmed by 2 bases and J by 14 bases, leaving 16 bases between them. This CDR3 has 13 amino acids. CDR3 in amino acids: CASSLHVSADKFF. Here the CDR3 DNA reads TGTGCCAGCAGCTTACATGTTAGCGCGGACAAGTTCTTC.

The chain uses TRBV23-1 and TRBJ1-4; 7 bases match TRBD1. TRBV23-1 is an ORF, and what it does is uncertain. With V trimmed by 6 bases and J by 3 bases, 7 bases remained unmatched. The CDR3 is 15 residues long. The DNA for the CDR3 is TGCGCCAGCAGCGCCTGGGGACAGTCTAATGAAAAACTGTTTTTT. Protein: CASSAWGQSNEKLFF.

The chain has TRBV29-1 and TRBJ2-2; 7 bases are a match to TRBD1. The V gene's germline CDR1 is SQVTM and CDR2 ANQGSEA. The CDR3 length is 13 residues. Losses at the gene ends were 8 bases for V and 0 bases for J; bases not matched to a gene: 3. The CDR3 nucleotides read TGCAGCTGGGGACAGACGAACACCGGGGAGCTGTTTTTT. Amino acids: CSWGQTNTGELFF.

This clone was seen once. The chain recombines TRBV27 with TRBJ1-5; perhaps TRBD1 as D (5 bases). Trimming shortened V by 4 bases and J by 2 bases, and 15 bases separated the two germline ends. CDR3 length: 16 residues. CDR1 is MNHEY, CDR2 SMNVEV, per germline (reference sequence). CDR3 sequence: CASSSPGTLGNQPQHF. The CDR3 DNA reads as TGTGCCAGCAGTTCACCCGGGACTCTGGGCAATCAGCCCCAGCATTTT.

This clone was seen a few times. The rearrangement uses TRBV28 and TRBJ1-2; D is uncertain. The CDR3 is 13 amino acids. Germline loops: CDR1 MDHEN, CDR2 SYDVKM. V lost 6 bases and J lost 3, with 11 bases in between. As DNA, the CDR3 is TGTGCCAGCAGCCCCTCGGTCGACTATGGCTACACCTTC. This translates into CASSPSVDYGYTF.

V and J are TRBV19 and TRBJ1-2, with D possibly TRBD1 on 5 matching bases. Germline V lookup: CDR1 LNHDA, CDR2 SQIVND (reference sequence). There are 16 residues in the CDR3. V lost 3 bases to trimming and J lost 3 bases, with 17 bases between them. The CDR3 DNA follows: TGTGCCAGTAGTATCGCCCAGGGCGGGGGGTACTATGGCTACACCTTC. Protein product: CASSIAQGGGYYGYTF.

This sequence joins TRBV10-3 and TRBJ2-1; D call uncertain. The length of the CDR3 is 14 residues. The V end was cut by 5 bases, the J end by 5 bases, with 13 bases between. The germline CDR1 and CDR2 sequences are ENHRY and SYGVKD. For the CDR3, the DNA is TGTGCCATCAGTAATGTAGGCACGGACAATGAGCAGTTCTTC. Its translation: CAISNVGTDNEQFF.

This clone showed up just a few times. This chain links TRBV2 with TRBJ1-6, with D possibly matching TRBD1 (5 bases). CDR3 length: 17 residues. Germline V lookup: CDR1 SNHLY, CDR2 FYNNEI. V shed 0 bases and J shed 5 bases, with 14 bases lying between them. CDR3 amino acids: CASSEAVGGVNNSPLHF. The DNA of the CDR3 is TGTGCCAGCAGTGAAGCGGTCGGGGGGGTTAATAATTCACCCCTCCACTTT.

The V call is TRBV5-6, the J call TRBJ1-2; D gene uncertain. Trimming shortened V by 4 bases and J by 6 bases, and 7 bases separated the two germline ends. The CDR3 runs 11 residues. CDR1 is SGHDT, CDR2 YYEEEE, per germline. This CDR3 reads CASSEGHGYTF. The CDR3 coding sequence is TGTGCCAGCAGCGAGGGCCATGGCTACACCTTC.

The genes are TRBV4-2 and TRBJ1-1; D call uncertain. With 0 bases removed from V and 10 bases from J, the gap between germline ends came to 6 bases. CDR3 length: 11 residues. Germline CDR1 and CDR2: LGHNA and YNFKEQ. The CDR3: CASSQEEGAFF. The CDR3 nucleotides are TGTGCCAGCAGCCAAGAAGAAGGAGCTTTCTTT.

V usage is TRBV10-1 and J usage is TRBJ1-1; TRBD1 might be the D (5 bases). Per germline, CDR1 WNHNN and CDR2 SYGVQD (reference sequence). V dropped 8 bases and J dropped 3 bases, with 7 bases sitting between them. This CDR3 region has 11 residues. The CDR3 is CASRGDTEAFF. The CDR3 DNA is TGCGCCAGCCGGGGGGACACTGAAGCTTTCTTT.

This clone was detected only once. The gene calls are TRBV7-9 and TRBJ1-2, with D hard to call. This CDR3 has 15 amino acids. V was trimmed by 1 base and J by 4 bases, leaving 13 bases between them. The germline V gene encodes CDR1 SEHNR and CDR2 FQNEAQ (reference sequence). The CDR3 spells CASSLGPPVFYGYTF. CDR3 in DNA: TGTGCCAGCAGCTTAGGCCCGCCGGTATTCTATGGCTACACCTTC.

The chain links TRBV2 to TRBJ2-1; 10 bases map to TRBD2. The germline gives CDR1 SNHLY, CDR2 FYNNEI. The CDR3 contains 13 residues. The trim removed 8 bases at V and 7 bases at J, leaving 5 bases unmatched. The CDR3 here is CASSVLAGNEQFF. The CDR3 nucleotides are TGTGCCAGCTCGGTACTAGCGGGGAATGAGCAGTTCTTC.

The CDR3 loop is CASSIDRFYEQYF. The CDR3, as DNA: TGTGCCAGTAGTATCGACAGATTCTACGAGCAGTACTTC. The rearrangement uses TRBV19 and TRBJ2-7; possibly TRBD1 for D (5 bases). The V end was cut by 3 bases, the J end by 3 bases, with 9 bases between. The CDR3 loop spans 13 amino acids. Per germline, CDR1 LNHDA and CDR2 SQIVND (reference sequence). Full variable domain (rest looked up from reference TRBV19 and TRBJ2-7): DGGITQSPKYLFRKEGQNVTLSCEQNLNHDAMYWYRQDPGQGLRLIYYSQIVNDFQKGDIAEGYSVSREKKESFPLTVTSAQKNPTAFYLCASSIDRFYEQYFGPGTRLTVT.

The chain employs TRBV19 and TRBJ1-1, with D perhaps matching TRBD1 (6 bases). V lost 6 bases to trimming and J lost 1 base, with 15 bases between them. The germline CDR1 and CDR2 sequences are LNHDA and SQIVND (reference sequence). CDR3 length: 15 amino acids. CDR3 amino acids: CASRLQGFGNTEAFF. The CDR3 bases are TGTGCCAGTAGGCTACAGGGATTCGGGAACACTGAAGCTTTCTTT. Filled out from reference TRBV19 and TRBJ1-1, the complete variable domain reads DGGITQSPKYLFRKEGQNVTLSCEQNLNHDAMYWYRQDPGQGLRLIYYSQIVNDFQKGDIAEGYSVSREKKESFPLTVTSAQKNPTAFYLCASRLQGFGNTEAFFGQGTRLTVV.

V and J are TRBV6-2 or TRBV6-3 and TRBJ2-7; the D gene is possibly TRBD1 (5 bases). The CDR3 covers 16 residues. Trimming removed 2 bases from V and 2 bases from J, with 16 bases in between. The V gene's germline CDR1 is MNHEY and CDR2 SVGEGT. The CDR3, as DNA: TGTGCCAGCAGTTACCTTCGGTCGGCAGGGACCTACGAGCAGTACTTC. Translation: CASSYLRSAGTYEQYF.

The chain links TRBV19 to TRBJ1-2, with TRBD1 as a possible D gene (6 bases). Germline V gives CDR1 LNHDA, CDR2 SQIVND (reference sequence). V gave up 3 bases and J gave up 8 bases, with 13 bases separating them. The CDR3 extends over 13 amino acids. CDR3 nucleotides: TGTGCCAGTAGTATTAGGCCAGGGGACGGCTACACCTTC. Encoded protein: CASSIRPGDGYTF.

The chain links TRBV6-5 to TRBJ2-4; D unclear. Germline loops: CDR1 MNHEY, CDR2 SVGAGI. The CDR3 is 15 residues long. The V end was cut by 5 bases, the J end by 0 bases, with 11 bases between. The CDR3 spells CASSIDTVAKNIQYF. The CDR3 DNA is TGTGCCAGCAGTATCGACACAGTAGCCAAAAACATTCAGTACTTC.

This clone is a singleton in its sample. This rearrangement joins TRBV19 to TRBJ2-1; 8 bases align to TRBD1. Germline V CDR1 and CDR2: LNHDA, SQIVND (reference sequence). The CDR3 spans 15 residues. The trim removed 5 bases at V and 2 bases at J, leaving 5 bases unmatched. CDR3 residues: CASSPAGGPYNEQFF. CDR3 sequence (DNA): TGTGCCAGTAGTCCGGCAGGGGGCCCCTACAATGAGCAGTTCTTC.

The CDR3 sequence: CASSSIQGTEAFF. DNA for the CDR3: TGTGCCAGCAGCTCTATCCAGGGCACTGAAGCTTTCTTT. The rearrangement uses TRBV9 and TRBJ1-1; possibly TRBD1 for D (5 bases). Germline V gene data show CDR1 as SGDLS and CDR2 as YYNGEE. Trimming took off 4 bases at V and 4 bases at J, with 11 bases between the two ends. The CDR3 loop spans 13 amino acids.

V and J are TRBV12-5 and TRBJ1-6, with 9 bases identical to TRBD1. Trimming removed 5 bases from V and 10 bases from J; junction bases left unmatched: 3. Germline lookup yields CDR1 LGHNT and CDR2 FRNRAP. The CDR3 loop spans 13 amino acids. CDR3 amino acids: CASGIGQGSPLHF. The CDR3 bases are TGTGCTAGTGGTATCGGACAGGGGTCACCCCTCCACTTT.

There are a few counts of this clone. The CDR3, as DNA: TGTGCCCACACACAGGGAAAAAACTATGGCTACACCTTC. It is translated as CAHTQGKNYGYTF. The genes are TRBV30 and TRBJ1-2; TRBD1 might be the D (6 bases). The CDR3 totals 13 residues. The germline V gene has CDR1 GTSNPN and CDR2 SVGIG (reference sequence). V was shortened by 8 bases and J by 2 bases, with 15 bases between the two germline ends.

The genes are TRBV6-5 and TRBJ2-2; D may be TRBD1 or TRBD2 (5 bases each). The germline V gene encodes CDR1 MNHEY and CDR2 SVGAGI. The CDR3 covers 15 residues. Between the trimmed V and J ends, which lost 2 bases and 2 bases, there was a span of 9 bases. The CDR3 here is CASSYDGANTGELFF. In DNA, the CDR3 is TGTGCCAGCAGTTACGACGGGGCAAACACCGGGGAGCTGTTTTTT.

The chain carries TRBV6-5 and TRBJ1-1; D ambiguous. The CDR3 runs to 14 residues. Trimming removed 6 bases at V and 4 bases at J, with 15 bases between. CDR1 and CDR2 from the germline V gene are MNHEY and SVGAGI. Here the CDR3 reads CASRGGLFGTEAFF. CDR3 coding DNA: TGTGCCAGCAGGGGCGGACTGTTTGGCACTGAAGCTTTCTTT.

The chain is built from TRBV6-5 and TRBJ2-7; 8 bases align to TRBD2. Germline loops: CDR1 MNHEY, CDR2 SVGAGI. V was pared by 5 bases and J by 3 bases, with 6 bases of the junction left unmatched. This CDR3 has 14 amino acids. CDR3 sequence (DNA): TGTGCCAGCAGTCTCCAGCGGGGGTACTACGAGCAGTACTTC. Its translation is CASSLQRGYYEQYF.